This record concerns one T cell receptor (beta chain) sequence. Its antigen is still unknown. Base qualities are not recorded, but no much larger clone differs from it by a single base. Measured from the cysteine to the phenylalanine, the CDR3 is 16 residues long. Left in the record is the CDR3 DNA by itself, 48 bases read in frame from the first base. Germline trimming amounts to 2 bases on V and 2 bases on J, with 6 as the count of junction bases outside the gene matches. The germline V gene specifies ENHRY as CDR1 and SYGVKD as CDR2. For sequencing of the TCRbeta CDR3 region, genomic DNA was extracted from the sorted cells. The immunoSEQ Assay was used to sequence the TCRbeta CDR3 regions. This immuneACCESS table, as held by TCRdb, lists in-frame sequences with V and J called but not all clones. Of the missing ones, under half trace to an unresolved V gene in checked studies; the others have no known cause. The sample includes tens of thousands of clones, with 80% to 95% observed a single time. The top ten hold about 8.6% of the sample.

The trial excluded patients who had a history of autoimmune disease or who were on systemic immunosuppression. Peripheral blood for TCR sequencing was collected from all dose cohorts at baseline, on cycle 4 day 1, and on cycle 7 day 1. Samples were obtained from an open-label, multicenter, first-in-human phase I dose-escalation trial of ivuxolimab. Adults with locally advanced or metastatic melanoma, renal cell, hepatocellular, or head and neck squamous cell carcinoma were enrolled in the trial. Before TCR sequencing, CD4+ T cells and CD8+ T cells were sorted from peripheral blood as separate populations. The record originates from a study of OX40 agonist ivuxolimab in advanced cancers. In terms of the full investigation: Ivuxolimab, which targeted the costimulatory receptor OX40 (CD134), was an agonistic, fully human IgG2 monoclonal antibody. Intravenous ivuxolimab was administered to patients every 2 weeks at six dose levels: 0.01, 0.1, 0.3, 1.5, 3 and 10 mg/kg. Peripheral TCRbeta sequencing was intended to test whether TCR sequence diversity was altered and clonal T-cell expansion was caused by ivuxolimab. In the dose-escalation cohort, approximately 82% of patients were male, and the mean age was approximately 60 years, with a range of about 23 to 85. Patients were allowed to have had prior anti-PD-1, anti-PD-L1 or anti-CTLA-4 therapy, and 40% of the dose-escalation patients had been treated with checkpoint inhibitors. Partial responses occurred in three dose-escalation patients: two with cutaneous melanoma and one with hepatocellular carcinoma. The paper covers the monotherapy dose-escalation part of the phase I ivuxolimab trial, which included N = 52 patients. Of the roughly 52 dose-escalation patients, hepatocellular carcinoma was present in about 19, melanoma in approximately 15, renal cell carcinoma in 9 and head and neck cancer in 9.

The investigation overall reported the following: Antigen specificity was not determined for the clonally expanded peripheral T cells. After ivuxolimab, more expanded clones were found on average in CD8+ T cells than in CD4+ T cells. Clonal expansion of both CD4+ and CD8+ blood T cells was observed from baseline to week 6 at doses 0.1 to 3.0 mg/kg. Low levels of normalized T-cell clonal expansion were also seen in some patients who did not respond. In partial responders in the 0.1-3.0 mg/kg groups, normalized peripheral clonal expansion was found to be among the lowest, especially among CD8+ T cells.

Recombination linked TRBV10-3 to TRBJ2-7; 10 bases in the junction line up with TRBD1. The sequence derives from an adult with an advanced solid tumor such as melanoma, head and neck, liver or kidney cancer. The sample here was CD4+ or CD8+ T cells sorted from blood, taken in a trial of the OX40 agonist ivuxolimab. The DNA is TGTGCCATCAGTGAGCCGGCTGGGACAGGGGCCTACGAGCAGTACTTC. It is translated as CAISEPAGTGAYEQYF.